The 13 T cell receptor beta chains presented below share a single source sample, sequenced in a study of graft-versus-host responses after intestinal transplantation. These receptors have no known antigen. Sequencing was performed with immunoSEQ multiplex PCR; in TCRdb, only in-frame clones are kept and a portion is missing. The sample consists of 90,000 to 130,000 clones, 85% to 95% of them appearing once. Sequencing used unstimulated CD4+ T cells sorted from spleen or lymph node cells, obtained before transplant. These TCRs come from a human donor who was the organ donor for an intestinal transplant.

The rearrangement links TRBV7-9 to TRBJ2-6; D is unclear. Germline values: CDR1 SEHNR, CDR2 FQNEAQ (reference sequence). Between the trimmed V and J ends, which lost 3 bases and 2 bases, there was a span of 17 bases. The CDR3 runs to 18 residues. The CDR3 DNA sequence: TGTGCCAGCAGCTTCTCTTCCCCCGGACCCCCTGGGGCCAACGTCCTGACTTTC. It translates to CASSFSSPGPPGANVLTF. Looking up the rest from reference TRBV7-9 and TRBJ2-6 gives the full variable domain: DTGVSQNPRHKITKRGQNVTFRCDPISEHNRLYWYRQTLGQGPEFLTYFQNEAQLEKSRLLSDRFSAERPKGSFSTLEIQRTEQGDSAMYLCASSFSSPGPPGANVLTFGAGSRLTVL.

This clone is a singleton in its sample. The chain uses TRBV7-9 and TRBJ2-7, with 7 bases fitting TRBD2. V lost 8 bases to trimming and J lost 6 bases; unmatched junction nucleotides: 4. Germline CDR1 is SEHNR and CDR2 is FQNEAQ (reference sequence). This CDR3 has 11 residues. CDR3: CASGRALEQYF. The DNA of the CDR3 is TGTGCCAGCGGGAGGGCCCTCGAGCAGTACTTC.

V is TRBV5-1 and J is TRBJ1-1; D unresolved. Trimming left V 1 base short and J 1 base short, with 8 bases between. Germline V gene lookup returns CDR1 SGHRS and CDR2 YFSETQ. This CDR3 is 14 amino acids long. CDR3 in amino acids: CASSLNAENTEAFF. The CDR3, as DNA: TGCGCCAGCAGCTTGAATGCGGAGAACACTGAAGCTTTCTTT.

The sample holds a few counts of this clone. The chain couples TRBV19 to TRBJ2-6; D remains ambiguous. Germline CDR1 reads LNHDA; CDR2 reads SQIVND (reference sequence). V was cut by 3 bases and J by 0 bases, with 9 bases left in between. The CDR3 spans 16 residues. CDR3 sequence: CASSIRFYSGANVLTF. CDR3 nucleotides: TGTGCCAGTAGTATCCGATTCTACTCTGGGGCCAACGTCCTGACTTTC.

The J gene is TRBJ1-1, the V gene TRBV27; D remains unclear. Germline loops: CDR1 MNHEY, CDR2 SMNVEV (reference sequence). The CDR3 extends over 14 amino acids. Between the trimmed V and J ends, which lost 5 bases and 2 bases, there was a span of 12 bases. CDR3 residues: CASSPHRLNTEAFF. In DNA, the CDR3 is TGTGCCAGCAGTCCTCACCGGTTAAACACTGAAGCTTTCTTT.

V and J are TRBV18 and TRBJ1-1, with 8 bases that match TRBD1. The CDR3 is 19 amino acids. Germline values: CDR1 KGHSH, CDR2 LQKENI. Unmatched junction bases numbered 13, after V lost 1 base and J lost 0 bases. The CDR3 coding sequence is TGTGCCAGCTCACCACGGGCAGGGGGCCAGGGCCGAATGAACACTGAAGCTTTCTTT. Its translation is CASSPRAGGQGRMNTEAFF.

The V call is TRBV4-1, the J call TRBJ1-1, with D possibly TRBD1 on 5 matching bases. V dropped 1 base and J dropped 5 bases, with 26 bases sitting between them. The CDR3 loop spans 19 amino acids. Germline CDR1 reads MGHRA; CDR2 reads YSYEKL. DNA of the CDR3: TGCGCCAGCAGCCAAGGGAGCCGATCCTGGCAGGGAAAGACTACTGAAGCTTTCTTT. It specifies CASSQGSRSWQGKTTEAFF.

V gene TRBV19 combines with J gene TRBJ2-3; 8 bases fit TRBD2. Germline V gives CDR1 LNHDA, CDR2 SQIVND (reference sequence). The CDR3 runs 16 residues. J gave up 6 bases and V 7 bases, and 15 bases lay outside the gene matches. CDR3 residues: CASISAAREGIDTQYF. The DNA of the CDR3 is TGTGCCAGTATCTCCGCTGCACGGGAGGGCATTGATACGCAGTATTTT.

The chain combines TRBV18 with TRBJ2-1; TRBD2 agrees at 11 bases. V lost 4 bases, J lost 6 bases, and 2 bases stayed unmatched. The germline gives CDR1 KGHSH, CDR2 LQKENI. CDR3 length: 14 amino acids. This chain's CDR3 is CASSQGLAVNEQFF. The CDR3 nucleotides read TGTGCCAGCTCACAGGGACTAGCGGTCAATGAGCAGTTCTTC.

The CDR3, as DNA: TGTGCCAGCAGTTCGACCGGGACAGGGGGCGGTGAGCAGTTCTTC. This gives the protein CASSSTGTGGGEQFF. The rearrangement links TRBV27 to TRBJ2-1; TRBD1 aligns across 12 bases. The J segment lost 9 bases and the V segment lost 4 bases, leaving 7 bases of the junction unmatched. Germline V gives CDR1 MNHEY, CDR2 SMNVEV (reference sequence). This CDR3 spans 15 amino acids.

The rearrangement links TRBV10-2 to TRBJ2-4; 9 nucleotides line up with TRBD1. This CDR3 spans 17 amino acids. Germline V gives CDR1 WSHSY, CDR2 SAAADI. Germline trimming cut 5 bases from V and 4 bases from J; bases unmatched to any gene: 12. CDR3 nucleotide sequence: TGCGCCAGCAGTCCTCGGGGACAGGGCGGGCCTAAAAACATTCAGTACTTC. Translation gives CASSPRGQGGPKNIQYF.

Concerning this clone itself: The same CDR3 also results from other DNA sequences found in this sample. The genes are TRBV6-1 and TRBJ1-5; D possibly corresponds to TRBD1 (5 bases). The CDR3 consists of 13 residues. V was pared by 9 bases and J by 6 bases, with 15 bases between. The germline CDR1 and CDR2 sequences are MNHNS and SASEGT. CDR3 nucleotides: TGTGCCAGTAACCTACAGGACGGTCAGCCCCAGCATTTT. Its protein is CASNLQDGQPQHF.

This clone has only one observation. The chain has TRBV30 and TRBJ1-3; 7 bases match TRBD1. CDR3 length: 15 amino acids. After removal of 2 bases from V and 2 bases from J, the junction contained 6 bases not matched to a gene. Germline V CDR1 and CDR2: GTSNPN, SVGIG (reference sequence). The chain's CDR3 is CAWSMGQKTGNTIYF. DNA of the CDR3: TGTGCCTGGAGTATGGGACAGAAGACTGGAAACACCATATATTTT.